These T cell receptor beta chains were read from a single sample in a study of T cell responses to AZD1222 COVID-19 vaccine. TCRdb keeps only in-frame clones here, not all; method: immunoSEQ multiplex PCR. The sample yields around 100,000 clones, approximately 88% seen once. Source: peripheral blood, taken on day 0 of AZD1222 vaccination. The receptors here all came from an adult in good health. Both conserved end residues are part of each CDR3. The D gene is left open where the match is weak. Some rows have no size entry. The others give once, few or many, or a class for an expanded clone.

J gene	V gene	D gene	clone size	CDR3 DNA	CDR3 protein
TRBJ1-1	TRBV7-9	TRBD1	once	TGTGCCAGCAGCTTAGTAACAGGGGGAAGCACTGAAGCTTTCTTT	CASSLVTGGSTEAFF
TRBJ2-1	TRBV19	-	-	TGTGCCAGTAGCAGGGGCGCTTGGAATGAGCAGTTCTTC	CASSRGAWNEQFF
TRBJ1-5	TRBV2	-	-	TGTGCCAGCAGATCGACAGGATATAGCAATCAGCCCCAGCATTTT	CASRSTGYSNQPQHF
TRBJ1-6	TRBV19	-	-	TGTGCCAGTTTGGGCGGCAGAAATTCACCCCTCCACTTT	CASLGGRNSPLHF
TRBJ1-3	TRBV4-1	TRBD1	-	TGCGCCAGCAGCCGCTCGGCAGACAGGGCCCAATCTGGAAACACCATATATTTT	CASSRSADRAQSGNTIYF
TRBJ2-3	TRBV29-1	-	-	TGCAGCGTGGTTCGGGACCACGGAACGCAGTATTTT	CSVVRDHGTQYF
TRBJ1-4	TRBV7-6	-	few	TGTGCCTCTCGGCCCTCGGCCGCAACTAATGAAAAACTGTTTTTT	CASRPSAATNEKLFF
TRBJ2-5	TRBV24-1	TRBD2	-	TGTGCCACCAGTGCACCGGGACTAGCGGGGGCCCAAGAGACCCAGTACTTC	CATSAPGLAGAQETQYF
TRBJ2-6	TRBV5-4	-	few	TGTGCCAGCAGCTCGGGACTGGGGTTCTCTGGGGCCAACGTCCTGACTTTC	CASSSGLGFSGANVLTF
TRBJ1-1	TRBV12-5	-	-	TGTGCTAGTGGTTTAGGTGGGACTGAAGCTTTCTTT	CASGLGGTEAFF
TRBJ1-2	TRBV7-2	TRBD1	-	TGTGCCAGCAGCCCCCGGACAGGGCCCAGCTATGGCTACACCTTC	CASSPRTGPSYGYTF
TRBJ2-2	TRBV6-5	-	-	TGTGCCAGCAGTTTCGAGGGGACAACGAACACCGGGGAGCTGTTTTTT	CASSFEGTTNTGELFF
TRBJ1-2	TRBV6-5	-	-	TGTGCCAGCAGTTACTCGGGGGGGGGCGCCGGTGGCTACACCTTC	CASSYSGGGAGGYTF
TRBJ2-3	TRBV6-4	-	-	TGTGCCAGCAGTGTAGAACCATCCACAGATACGCAGTATTTT	CASSVEPSTDTQYF
TRBJ1-1	TRBV7-8	-	-	TGTGCCAGCAGCTTAGAAGCAGGGGTCACTGAAGCTTTCTTT	CASSLEAGVTEAFF
TRBJ1-5	TRBV28	TRBD1	-	TGTGCCAGCAGTTCCCAGGGGGTGAGCAATCAGCCCCAGCATTTT	CASSSQGVSNQPQHF
TRBJ2-1	TRBV4-2	TRBD2	-	TGTGCCAGCAGCCAAGGGGGGACTAGCGTCTACAATGAGCAGTTCTTC	CASSQGGTSVYNEQFF
TRBJ2-6	TRBV3-1/TRBV3-2	TRBD1	-	TGTGCCAGCAGCCACGCCGGGACAGGGATCTCTGGGGCCAACGTCCTGACTTTC	CASSHAGTGISGANVLTF
TRBJ1-4	TRBV27	-	-	TGTGCCAGCAGTCCCCAGCGAACAACTAATGAAAAACTGTTTTTT	CASSPQRTTNEKLFF
TRBJ1-1	TRBV3-1/TRBV3-2	TRBD1	-	TGTGCCAGCAGCCAAGGTTTTGGGACAGCTGAAGCTTTCTTT	CASSQGFGTAEAFF
TRBJ1-2	TRBV19	-	-	TGTGCCAGTAGTAAATACCGGGACAAAATCTATGGCTACACCTTC	CASSKYRDKIYGYTF
TRBJ2-7	TRBV27	TRBD2	-	TGTGCCAGCAGTTCCCGAGGGACTAGCGAGCAGTACTTC	CASSSRGTSEQYF
TRBJ2-2	TRBV14	-	-	TGTGCCAGCAGCCAAGATCGGGCTCCGAACACCGGGGAGCTGTTTTTT	CASSQDRAPNTGELFF
TRBJ1-2	TRBV28	-	many	TGTGCCAGCAGACTGACAGCTAACTATGGCTACACCTTC	CASRLTANYGYTF
TRBJ1-2	TRBV5-4	-	-	TGTGCCAGCAGCTTGGAGGGCCGGGCCTATGGCTACACCTTC	CASSLEGRAYGYTF
TRBJ1-1	TRBV12-3/TRBV12-4	-	-	TGTGCCAGCAGTTCCCGGACCCCGATATCCCCGGAGTTT	CASSSRTPISPEF
TRBJ1-1	TRBV19	-	-	TGTGCCAGTAGTATAGGGGCTCAGAACACTGAAGCTTTCTTT	CASSIGAQNTEAFF
TRBJ2-1	TRBV6-6	TRBD2	-	TGTGCCAGCAGTGTTAGCGGGAGCTCCTACAATGAGCAGTTCTTC	CASSVSGSSYNEQFF
TRBJ1-1	TRBV6-2/TRBV6-3	-	-	TGTGCCAGCAGTAATGGGGGCTCGGTCACTGAAGCTTTCTTT	CASSNGGSVTEAFF
TRBJ2-7	TRBV6-5	-	-	TGTGCCAGCAGAGGACTTCACGAGCAGTACTTC	CASRGLHEQYF
TRBJ2-3	TRBV7-9	-	once	TGTGCCAGCAGCTCCCTAGGTCGGGGGAGCACAGATACGCAGTATTTT	CASSSLGRGSTDTQYF
TRBJ1-2	TRBV6-1	-	-	TGTGCCAGCAGTGGGGGCTCCGGGGGTCGTAACTATGGCTACACCTTC	CASSGGSGGRNYGYTF
TRBJ2-1	TRBV18	TRBD2	-	TGTGCCAGCTCCCCACCGTCCTCGGGAGGGCTGGGCAATGAGCAGTTCTTC	CASSPPSSGGLGNEQFF
TRBJ1-1	TRBV29-1	-	-	TGCAGCGTTGAAGTAATAGAGGACACTGAAGCTTTCTTT	CSVEVIEDTEAFF
TRBJ1-6	TRBV3-1/TRBV3-2	-	-	TGTGCCAGCAGCCGTTCTCACAGCTCCTATAATTCACCCCTCCACTTT	CASSRSHSSYNSPLHF
TRBJ1-2	TRBV30	-	few	TGTGCCTGGATCCAGGTAGCTAACTATGGCTACACCTTC	CAWIQVANYGYTF
TRBJ2-3	TRBV5-4	TRBD1	-	TGTGCCAGCAGCGCCCCCCCGGGACAGGGAAGTGACACGCAGTATTTT	CASSAPPGQGSDTQYF
TRBJ1-4	TRBV7-9	-	-	TGTGCCAGCAGCTTTTCGGGGACAACTAATGAAAAACTGTTTTTT	CASSFSGTTNEKLFF
TRBJ1-1	TRBV20-1	-	many	TGCAGTGCTAGTGGGCAGGTAGGCGAAGCTTTCTTT	CSASGQVGEAFF
TRBJ1-2	TRBV27	TRBD1	-	TGTGCCAGCAGTTTATCGACAGGGCGAGGCGGCTACACCTTC	CASSLSTGRGGYTF
TRBJ1-2	TRBV7-2	-	-	TGTGCCAGCAGCTTAGGACAGCGGGGTGGCTACACCTTC	CASSLGQRGGYTF
TRBJ2-7	TRBV2	TRBD2	-	TGTGCCAGCAGACCCGGGACTAGCGGATCCCGCTACGAGCAGTACTTC	CASRPGTSGSRYEQYF
TRBJ1-4	TRBV2	-	-	TGTGCCAGCAGTCAAGTGGGGCCAGCAACTAATGAAAAACTGTTTTTT	CASSQVGPATNEKLFF